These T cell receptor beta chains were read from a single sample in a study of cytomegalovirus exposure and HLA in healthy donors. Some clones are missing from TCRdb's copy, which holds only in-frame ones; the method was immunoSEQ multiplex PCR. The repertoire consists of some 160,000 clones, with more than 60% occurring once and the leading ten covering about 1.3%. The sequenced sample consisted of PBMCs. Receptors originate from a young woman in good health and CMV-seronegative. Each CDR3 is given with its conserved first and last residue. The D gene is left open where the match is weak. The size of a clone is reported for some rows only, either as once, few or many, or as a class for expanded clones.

cdr3_nt: TGTGCCAGCAGGACCCAACGGGACAGGGCGGGATCCGGGGAGCTGTTTTTT
cdr3_aa: CASRTQRDRAGSGELFF
v_call: TRBV5-4
d_call: TRBD1
clone_size: NA
j_call: TRBJ2-2

cdr3_nt: TGTGCCAGTAGTTCAGGCTACTCCACCGGGGAGCTGTTTTTT
cdr3_aa: CASSSGYSTGELFF
v_call: TRBV19
d_call: NA
clone_size: few
j_call: TRBJ2-2

cdr3_nt: TGTGCCAGCAGCGTTTCCGGGGGGGCCGGGTTCGAGCAGTACTTC
cdr3_aa: CASSVSGGAGFEQYF
v_call: TRBV9
d_call: TRBD2
clone_size: NA
j_call: TRBJ2-7

cdr3_nt: TGTGCCAGCAGCTTAGCGCAGGGACAGGGTCTTGAGCAGTACTTC
cdr3_aa: CASSLAQGQGLEQYF
v_call: TRBV7-9
d_call: TRBD1
clone_size: NA
j_call: TRBJ2-7

cdr3_nt: TGTGCCAGCAGCTTGGTGGGGGGCTCCTACAATGAGCAGTTCTTC
cdr3_aa: CASSLVGGSYNEQFF
v_call: TRBV5-4
d_call: NA
clone_size: NA
j_call: TRBJ2-1

cdr3_nt: TGTGCCAGCAGCTTAGAACAGGGGAGGAAGACCCAGTACTTC
cdr3_aa: CASSLEQGRKTQYF
v_call: TRBV11-1
d_call: NA
clone_size: once
j_call: TRBJ2-5

cdr3_nt: TGTGCCAGCAGTTTGGGAGGGGGGAGCAATCAGCCCCAGCATTTT
cdr3_aa: CASSLGGGSNQPQHF
v_call: TRBV27
d_call: NA
clone_size: NA
j_call: TRBJ1-5

cdr3_nt: TGTGCCAGTAGTATTTTAAGCGGGGGGGCAGATACGCAGTATTTT
cdr3_aa: CASSILSGGADTQYF
v_call: TRBV19
d_call: TRBD2
clone_size: few
j_call: TRBJ2-3

cdr3_nt: TGTGCCAGCAAACCCGGACAGGCCTCTGGGGCCAACGTCCTGACTTTC
cdr3_aa: CASKPGQASGANVLTF
v_call: TRBV2
d_call: TRBD1
clone_size: NA
j_call: TRBJ2-6

cdr3_nt: TGCGCCAGCAAATGGACAGGGGGGAATGAAAAACTGTTTTTT
cdr3_aa: CASKWTGGNEKLFF
v_call: TRBV5-1
d_call: TRBD1
clone_size: NA
j_call: TRBJ1-4

cdr3_nt: TGTGCCCTTGGGGCCGGGACAGGGGCCTACGAGCAGTACTTC
cdr3_aa: CALGAGTGAYEQYF
v_call: TRBV2
d_call: TRBD1
clone_size: NA
j_call: TRBJ2-7

cdr3_nt: TGCGCCAGCAGTCACATGAACACTGAAGCTTTCTTT
cdr3_aa: CASSHMNTEAFF
v_call: TRBV23-1
d_call: NA
clone_size: NA
j_call: TRBJ1-1

cdr3_nt: TGTGCCAGCAGCACTAGAGGGGACAGGGTAATGAACACCATATATTTT
cdr3_aa: CASSTRGDRVMNTIYF
v_call: TRBV7-2
d_call: TRBD1
clone_size: NA
j_call: TRBJ1-3

cdr3_nt: TGTGCCAGCAGCTCCTGGGGAGGGCAGTACTTC
cdr3_aa: CASSSWGGQYF
v_call: TRBV11-1
d_call: NA
clone_size: NA
j_call: TRBJ2-7

cdr3_nt: TGCGCCAGCAGCCGAACAGGTTTTACTGAAGCTTTCTTT
cdr3_aa: CASSRTGFTEAFF
v_call: TRBV4-1
d_call: NA
clone_size: NA
j_call: TRBJ1-1

cdr3_nt: TGTGCCTGGGTTTTCCACGGGACAGGGAATGGCTACACCTTC
cdr3_aa: CAWVFHGTGNGYTF
v_call: TRBV30
d_call: TRBD1
clone_size: NA
j_call: TRBJ1-2

cdr3_nt: TGTGCCAGCAGACCCGGCCAGGAAACGCTGATCAATGAGCAGTTCTTC
cdr3_aa: CASRPGQETLINEQFF
v_call: TRBV27
d_call: NA
clone_size: few
j_call: TRBJ2-1

cdr3_nt: TGTGCCAGCAGCTCCTCGGGGCCCAGGACAGTTCAAGAGACCCAGTACTTC
cdr3_aa: CASSSSGPRTVQETQYF
v_call: TRBV13
d_call: NA
clone_size: NA
j_call: TRBJ2-5

cdr3_nt: TGTGCCAGCCGGGACTACAACACCGGGGAGCTGTTTTTT
cdr3_aa: CASRDYNTGELFF
v_call: TRBV7-3
d_call: TRBD2
clone_size: NA
j_call: TRBJ2-2

cdr3_nt: TGTGCCAGCAGCTTCAGGGGACAAGACTATGGCTACACCTTC
cdr3_aa: CASSFRGQDYGYTF
v_call: TRBV7-8
d_call: NA
clone_size: few
j_call: TRBJ1-2

cdr3_nt: TGTGCCAGCAGTGAAGCAACGGTCGGGGAGCTGTTTTTT
cdr3_aa: CASSEATVGELFF
v_call: TRBV2
d_call: NA
clone_size: NA
j_call: TRBJ2-2

cdr3_nt: TGTGCCAGCAGCCATGGACACTCTATAGCCAAAAACATTCAGTACTTC
cdr3_aa: CASSHGHSIAKNIQYF
v_call: TRBV7-2
d_call: NA
clone_size: NA
j_call: TRBJ2-4

cdr3_nt: TGTGCCAGCAGCGGGGTGTGGGGGCTAAACACAGATACGCAGTATTTT
cdr3_aa: CASSGVWGLNTDTQYF
v_call: TRBV7-8
d_call: NA
clone_size: NA
j_call: TRBJ2-3

cdr3_nt: TGTGCCAGCAGTGATCCCGGGACAGAAGAAAAACTGTTTTTT
cdr3_aa: CASSDPGTEEKLFF
v_call: TRBV2
d_call: TRBD1
clone_size: NA
j_call: TRBJ1-4

cdr3_nt: TGTGCCAGCAGTTCCTCCCCCGGGGGGGCACACTATGGCTACACCTTC
cdr3_aa: CASSSSPGGAHYGYTF
v_call: TRBV28
d_call: NA
clone_size: once
j_call: TRBJ1-2

cdr3_nt: TGTGCCTGGAGTGGACTAGACTTTGAAGCTTTCTTT
cdr3_aa: CAWSGLDFEAFF
v_call: TRBV30
d_call: NA
clone_size: few
j_call: TRBJ1-1

cdr3_nt: TGCGCCAGCAGCCTTCGAGGCGAGGAGGAAAAACTGTTTTTT
cdr3_aa: CASSLRGEEEKLFF
v_call: TRBV4-1
d_call: NA
clone_size: once
j_call: TRBJ1-4

cdr3_nt: TGTGCCAGCAGGGAGACAGGGGGCATGCCCCAGCATTTT
cdr3_aa: CASRETGGMPQHF
v_call: TRBV6-5
d_call: TRBD1
clone_size: few
j_call: TRBJ1-5

cdr3_nt: TGTGCCAGCATCTGGAGGGTCGGGACAGGGATGAAAGAGCAGTACTTC
cdr3_aa: CASIWRVGTGMKEQYF
v_call: TRBV5-6
d_call: TRBD1
clone_size: NA
j_call: TRBJ2-7

cdr3_nt: TGTGCCAGTAGTATTTCGGCGGGGCCGAGGGCCCAGTACTTC
cdr3_aa: CASSISAGPRAQYF
v_call: TRBV19
d_call: NA
clone_size: NA
j_call: TRBJ2-5

cdr3_nt: TGTGCCAGCAGCTTAGAGGGGAATTCTGGAAACACCATATATTTT
cdr3_aa: CASSLEGNSGNTIYF
v_call: TRBV7-9
d_call: NA
clone_size: NA
j_call: TRBJ1-3

cdr3_nt: TGTGCCAGCAGCCAAGGGACATATAACACTGAAGCTTTCTTT
cdr3_aa: CASSQGTYNTEAFF
v_call: TRBV16
d_call: NA
clone_size: NA
j_call: TRBJ1-1

cdr3_nt: TGTGCCATCAGGGCACTAGTCGGAGGTACAAAGAGTAGAGATACGCAGTATTTT
cdr3_aa: CAIRALVGGTKSRDTQYF
v_call: TRBV10-3
d_call: NA
clone_size: NA
j_call: TRBJ2-3

cdr3_nt: TGTGCCAGCATCCCGCGGGGACGGGGGAACACTGAAGCTTTCTTT
cdr3_aa: CASIPRGRGNTEAFF
v_call: TRBV6-5
d_call: NA
clone_size: NA
j_call: TRBJ1-1

cdr3_nt: TGTGCCAGCAGCTTAGGAGGCATTTATAATTCACCCCTCCACTTT
cdr3_aa: CASSLGGIYNSPLHF
v_call: TRBV7-9
d_call: NA
clone_size: NA
j_call: TRBJ1-6

cdr3_nt: TGTGCCAGCAGCGGTAGCGGGGGGGCCCAAGAGACCCAGTACTTC
cdr3_aa: CASSGSGGAQETQYF
v_call: TRBV9
d_call: TRBD2
clone_size: NA
j_call: TRBJ2-5

cdr3_nt: TGTGCCAGCAGTCTCCCCGGGACAGGGGTTACGGGCTACACCTTC
cdr3_aa: CASSLPGTGVTGYTF
v_call: TRBV28
d_call: TRBD1
clone_size: NA
j_call: TRBJ1-2

cdr3_nt: TGTGCCAGCACCGGGGACAACCTAGAAGCTTTCTTT
cdr3_aa: CASTGDNLEAFF
v_call: TRBV25-1
d_call: NA
clone_size: NA
j_call: TRBJ1-1

cdr3_nt: TGTGCCACCAGCAGAGTAGGACAGGGAGCGATTCTCTCTGGGGCCAACGTCCTGACTTTC
cdr3_aa: CATSRVGQGAILSGANVLTF
v_call: TRBV15
d_call: TRBD1
clone_size: few
j_call: TRBJ2-6

cdr3_nt: TGTGCCAGCAGGGAACAGACTGCGAACACTGAAGCTTTCTTT
cdr3_aa: CASREQTANTEAFF
v_call: TRBV2
d_call: NA
clone_size: NA
j_call: TRBJ1-1

cdr3_nt: TGTGCCAGCAGTTACACAGGGGAAGGGGCCTACAATGAGCAGTTCTTC
cdr3_aa: CASSYTGEGAYNEQFF
v_call: TRBV6-6
d_call: TRBD1
clone_size: NA
j_call: TRBJ2-1

cdr3_nt: TGTGCCAGCAGTTCCTTTCGAGGGGGGGACTCTGGGGCCAACGTCCTGACTTTC
cdr3_aa: CASSSFRGGDSGANVLTF
v_call: TRBV5-4
d_call: NA
clone_size: NA
j_call: TRBJ2-6

cdr3_nt: TGTGCCAGCCTCCGGGACAGTCATAATTCACCCCTCCACTTT
cdr3_aa: CASLRDSHNSPLHF
v_call: TRBV2
d_call: TRBD1
clone_size: NA
j_call: TRBJ1-6

cdr3_nt: TGTGCCAGCAGTTCATGGACAGGGAGGAACGTAGATACGCAGTATTTT
cdr3_aa: CASSSWTGRNVDTQYF
v_call: TRBV6-6
d_call: TRBD1
clone_size: NA
j_call: TRBJ2-3

cdr3_nt: TGTGCCAGCAGCTTTTGGGGCCTTGCAACTAATGAAAAACTGTTTTTT
cdr3_aa: CASSFWGLATNEKLFF
v_call: TRBV12-1
d_call: NA
clone_size: NA
j_call: TRBJ1-4

cdr3_nt: TGTGCCAGCAGCTTAGACAGGGGGCAATCACCCCTCCACTTT
cdr3_aa: CASSLDRGQSPLHF
v_call: TRBV7-8
d_call: TRBD1
clone_size: NA
j_call: TRBJ1-6

cdr3_nt: TGTGCCAGCAGTCTCCCACAGGGGTGGCGGGAGACCCAGTACTTC
cdr3_aa: CASSLPQGWRETQYF
v_call: TRBV5-4
d_call: TRBD1
clone_size: NA
j_call: TRBJ2-5

cdr3_nt: TGTGCCAGCAGTTTTTACAGGACCAGCTCCTACGAGCAGTACTTC
cdr3_aa: CASSFYRTSSYEQYF
v_call: TRBV28
d_call: NA
clone_size: NA
j_call: TRBJ2-7

cdr3_nt: TGTGCCAGCAGCCGGGACTCCCACTACGAGCAGTACTTC
cdr3_aa: CASSRDSHYEQYF
v_call: TRBV7-9
d_call: NA
clone_size: NA
j_call: TRBJ2-7

cdr3_nt: TGTGCCAGCAGCTCCGGAGTAGCGGGGGGCACAGATACGCAGTATTTT
cdr3_aa: CASSSGVAGGTDTQYF
v_call: TRBV9
d_call: TRBD2
clone_size: NA
j_call: TRBJ2-3

cdr3_nt: TGTGCCACCAGCCTACCCACCCTCAGCGGTGAAAAACTGTTTTTT
cdr3_aa: CATSLPTLSGEKLFF
v_call: TRBV15
d_call: NA
clone_size: few
j_call: TRBJ1-4

cdr3_nt: TGTGCCGGGGGGGCACTAAGGGACAATGAGCAGTTCTTC
cdr3_aa: CAGGALRDNEQFF
v_call: TRBV2
d_call: NA
clone_size: few
j_call: TRBJ2-1